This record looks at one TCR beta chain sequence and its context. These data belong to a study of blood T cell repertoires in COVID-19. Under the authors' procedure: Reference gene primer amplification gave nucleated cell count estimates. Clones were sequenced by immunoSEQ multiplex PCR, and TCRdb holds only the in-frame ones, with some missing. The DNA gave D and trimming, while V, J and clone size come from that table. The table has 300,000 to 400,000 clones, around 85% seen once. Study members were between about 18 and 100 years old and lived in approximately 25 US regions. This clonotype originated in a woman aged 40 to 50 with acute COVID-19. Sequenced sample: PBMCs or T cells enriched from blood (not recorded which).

CDR3 protein: CASSQEPKGKGETFGRAFF. DNA for the CDR3: TGCGCCAGCAGCCAAGAGCCGAAGGGAAAGGGGGAAACTTTTGGTAGGGCTTTCTTT. The rearrangement links TRBV4-1 to TRBJ1-1, with D possibly TRBD1 on 6 matching bases. V lost 0 bases, J lost 11 bases, and 31 bases lay in between. This CDR3 region has 19 residues. The germline V gene has CDR1 MGHRA and CDR2 YSYEKL.